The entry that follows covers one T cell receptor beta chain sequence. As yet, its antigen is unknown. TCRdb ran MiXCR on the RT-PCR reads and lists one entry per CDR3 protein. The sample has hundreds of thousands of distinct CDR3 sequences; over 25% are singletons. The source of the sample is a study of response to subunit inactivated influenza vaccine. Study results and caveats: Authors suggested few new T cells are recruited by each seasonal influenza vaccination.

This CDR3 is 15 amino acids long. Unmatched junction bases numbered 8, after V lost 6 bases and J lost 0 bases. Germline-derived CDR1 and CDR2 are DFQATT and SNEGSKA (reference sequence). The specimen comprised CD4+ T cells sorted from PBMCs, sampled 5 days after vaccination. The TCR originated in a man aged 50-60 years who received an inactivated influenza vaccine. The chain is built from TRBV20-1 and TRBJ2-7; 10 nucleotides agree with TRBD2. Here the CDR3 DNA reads TGCAGTGCGTCTGGACTAGCGGCGAGCTCCTACGAGCAGTACTTC. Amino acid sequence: CSASGLAASSYEQYF.